Here is one T cell receptor beta chain with its context. Original processing methods: Cell counts per sample came from amplifying reference gene primers. Clones were sequenced by immunoSEQ multiplex PCR, and TCRdb holds only the in-frame ones, with some missing. V and J calls and clone size follow that table, whereas D and trimming were derived from the DNA. The sample includes about 21,000 clones, about 91% of them seen just once. This specimen belongs to a study of blood T cell repertoires in COVID-19. The germline CDR1 and CDR2 sequences are LGHDT and YNNKEL (reference sequence). Trimming removed 3 bases from V and 6 bases from J, with 12 bases in between. This CDR3 is built from 14 residues.

The rearrangement joins TRBV3-1 (or the pseudogene TRBV3-2) to TRBJ1-5; D possibly corresponds to TRBD1 (6 bases). Specimen: peripheral blood. This receptor was identified in a man aged 65-85 years with active COVID-19. The CDR3 bases are TGTGCCAGCAGCCAGGGTGGGGGCGGTCAGCCCCAGCATTTT. Encoded protein: CASSQGGGGQPQHF.